Below, 28 T cell receptor beta chains from the same sample are listed, as sequenced in a study of blood T cell repertoires in COVID-19. This table comes from immunoSEQ multiplex PCR, and its TCRdb copy is limited to in-frame clones, with some not included. Of some 390,000 clones detected, roughly nine tenths appear once; the ten largest clones hold about 1.7%. The sample taken for sequencing was PBMCs or T cells enriched from blood (not recorded which). These receptors were collected from a young woman who had recovered from COVID-19.

This rearrangement joins TRBV3-1 (or the pseudogene TRBV3-2) to TRBJ1-2; D ambiguous. This CDR3 spans 17 amino acids. Germline values: CDR1 LGHDT, CDR2 YNNKEL (reference sequence). V shed 4 bases and J shed 4 bases, with 22 bases lying between them. The CDR3 DNA reads TGTGCCAGCAGCCGCCCGCGGGATGGAGCAGTGGGCTATGGCTACACCTTC. Protein: CASSRPRDGAVGYGYTF.

The chain joins TRBV6-5 to TRBJ1-2, with 11 bases lining up with TRBD1. After removal of 7 bases from V and 4 bases from J, the junction contained 8 bases not matched to a gene. From germline, CDR1 is MNHEY and CDR2 SVGAGI. This CDR3 is 15 amino acids long. Here the CDR3 reads CASTGPGQGGYGYTF. CDR3 coding DNA: TGTGCCAGCACCGGGCCGGGACAGGGGGGCTATGGCTACACCTTC.

The chain combines TRBV21-1 with TRBJ2-1; TRBD2, as called in the table, went unchecked against the DNA. TRBV21-1 is annotated as a pseudogene. The length of the CDR3 is 18 residues. This CDR3 reads CASSKLPGLAGVIDEQFF. CDR3 nucleotide sequence: TGTGCCAGCAGCAAGCTACCGGGACTAGCGGGAGTCATCGATGAGCAGTTCTTC.

The chain links TRBV4-3 to TRBJ1-4; unclear D gene. V lost 0 bases and J 7 bases, leaving 12 bases between the germline ends. The CDR3 is made up of 15 amino acids. The germline gives CDR1 LGHNA, CDR2 YSLEER. CDR3 in DNA: TGCGCCAGCAGCCAAGATTCCACCCCGAGTGAAAAACTGTTTTTT. It is translated as CASSQDSTPSEKLFF.

The chain has TRBV6-1 and TRBJ2-7, with 15 bases lining up with TRBD2. The CDR3 extends over 16 amino acids. Germline lookup yields CDR1 MNHNS and CDR2 SASEGT. The trim removed 4 bases at V and 9 bases at J, leaving 10 bases unmatched. CDR3 in DNA: TGTGCCAGCAGTGGGCAGCCGGGACTAGCGGGAGGCGGGCAGTACTTC. This gives the protein CASSGQPGLAGGGQYF.

The chain is built from TRBV5-1 and TRBJ1-1; no reliable D call. This CDR3 has 14 amino acids. CDR1 is SGHRS and CDR2 is YFSETQ in the germline V gene. The V end lost 3 bases, the J end lost 6 bases, and 15 bases lay between the germline ends. CDR3 amino acids: CASSSRGLQPEAFF. DNA of the CDR3: TGCGCCAGCAGCTCCCGAGGCCTACAACCTGAAGCTTTCTTT. The full variable domain, its missing parts supplied by reference TRBV5-1 and TRBJ1-1, is KAGVTQTPRYLIKTRGQQVTLSCSPISGHRSVSWYQQTPGQGLQFLFEYFSETQRNKGNFPGRFSGRQFSNSRSEMNVSTLELGDSALYLCASSSRGLQPEAFFGQGTRLTVV.

This clone was detected a few times. This chain connects TRBV4-1 to TRBJ1-3, with 8 bases identical to TRBD1. J gave up 0 bases and V 5 bases, and 6 bases lay outside the gene matches. The CDR3 is 16 amino acids. CDR1 and CDR2 from the germline V gene are MGHRA and YSYEKL. CDR3 in amino acids: CASSKRTGFSGNTIYF. The CDR3, as DNA: TGCGCCAGCAGCAAGCGGACAGGGTTCTCTGGAAACACCATATATTTT.

The CDR3 loop is CASGQQGAGTDTQYF. The CDR3 DNA follows: TGTGCTAGTGGCCAACAGGGGGCCGGAACAGATACGCAGTATTTT. The rearrangement uses TRBV12-5 and TRBJ2-3, with 9 nucleotides matching TRBD1. Germline CDR1 is LGHNT and CDR2 is FRNRAP. With 6 bases clipped from V and 3 bases from J, the junction kept 7 bases outside the gene matches. The CDR3 runs 15 residues.

The V and J genes are TRBV5-1 and TRBJ1-3; 8 bases agree with TRBD1. The CDR3 loop spans 14 amino acids. Trimming removed 4 bases from V and 4 bases from J; junction bases left unmatched: 4. The V gene's germline CDR1 is SGHRS and CDR2 YFSETQ. DNA for the CDR3: TGCGCCAGCAGCCCGGGACAGGAAGGAAACACCATATATTTT. It encodes CASSPGQEGNTIYF. The entire variable domain, with the rest obtained from reference TRBV5-1 and TRBJ1-3, is as follows: KAGVTQTPRYLIKTRGQQVTLSCSPISGHRSVSWYQQTPGQGLQFLFEYFSETQRNKGNFPGRFSGRQFSNSRSEMNVSTLELGDSALYLCASSPGQEGNTIYFGEGSWLTVV.

The chain carries TRBV6-2 or TRBV6-3 and TRBJ2-7, with TRBD2 as a possible D gene (5 bases). The germline V and J ends were trimmed by 0 bases and 4 bases, with 13 bases remaining between them. Germline CDR1 MNHEY, CDR2 SVGEGT. The CDR3 runs 15 residues. This CDR3 is CASSYSGSARYEQYF. CDR3 sequence (DNA): TGTGCCAGCAGTTACTCTGGTAGCGCGAGGTACGAGCAGTACTTC.

The chain links TRBV7-9 to TRBJ1-6; D possibly corresponds to TRBD1 (5 bases). The CDR3 length is 17 residues. V lost 5 bases, J lost 3 bases, and 17 bases lay in between. The V gene's germline CDR1 is SEHNR and CDR2 FQNEAQ (reference sequence). The chain's CDR3 is CASSPSGDLDYNSPLHF. The CDR3, as DNA: TGTGCCAGCAGCCCTAGCGGGGACCTCGACTATAATTCACCCCTCCACTTT.

This rearrangement joins TRBV28 to TRBJ2-1; D gene ambiguous. Trimming stripped 4 bases from V and 11 bases from J, with 9 bases between. CDR1 MDHEN and CDR2 SYDVKM come from the germline V gene. The CDR3 covers 11 residues. CDR3 loop: CASSSETKQFF. The DNA for the CDR3 is TGTGCCAGCAGTTCAGAAACTAAGCAGTTCTTC. The full variable domain, completed using reference TRBV28 and TRBJ2-1, is DVKVTQSSRYLVKRTGEKVFLECVQDMDHENMFWYRQDPGLGLRLIYFSYDVKMKEKGDIPEGYSVSREKKERFSLILESASTNQTSMYLCASSSETKQFFGPGTRLTVL.

This clone was detected only once. This chain joins TRBV21-1 and TRBJ2-3; the D call in the table, TRBD2, was not verified against the DNA. TRBV21-1 is a known pseudogene. The CDR3 is 22 residues long. The DNA of the CDR3 is TGTGCCAGCAGCAAAGCTATCCTACTAGCGGGGGGGGAAGGAGTCGGCACAGATACGCAGTATTTT. It specifies CASSKAILLAGGEGVGTDTQYF.

V is TRBV5-1 and J is TRBJ2-2, with D perhaps TRBD1 (5 bases). This CDR3 is 17 amino acids long. The V end was cut by 3 bases, the J end by 5 bases, with 20 bases between. Germline V lookup: CDR1 SGHRS, CDR2 YFSETQ. The CDR3 protein is CASSSDGQSLRTGELFF. The CDR3 nucleotides are TGCGCCAGCAGCTCCGATGGACAATCCCTCAGGACCGGGGAGCTGTTTTTT.

The chain links TRBV28 to TRBJ1-4, with no clear D. This CDR3 spans 13 amino acids. Germline lookup yields CDR1 MDHEN and CDR2 SYDVKM. V was clipped by 2 bases and J by 5 bases, with 6 bases between them. The CDR3 region is CASSLIQNEKLFF. DNA of the CDR3: TGTGCCAGCAGTTTAATTCAGAATGAAAAACTGTTTTTT.

The chain recombines TRBV5-1 with TRBJ2-1, with D possibly matching TRBD1 (5 bases). The germline V gene has CDR1 SGHRS and CDR2 YFSETQ. V was pared by 4 bases and J by 7 bases, with 15 bases between. CDR3 length equals 14 residues. The CDR3 loop reads CASSGMAGSNEQFF. The CDR3 DNA reads TGCGCCAGCAGCGGGATGGCAGGGTCAAATGAGCAGTTCTTC.

This clone was picked up one time. This rearrangement joins TRBV2 to TRBJ1-5; TRBD1 is a possible D gene (6 bases). This CDR3 comprises 16 residues. Trimming left V 3 bases short and J 3 bases short, with 15 bases between. From germline, CDR1 is SNHLY and CDR2 FYNNEI. CDR3 protein: CASSDGLGGINQPQHF. The DNA for the CDR3 is TGTGCCAGCAGTGATGGGTTAGGGGGTATCAATCAGCCCCAGCATTTT.

V and J are TRBV19 and TRBJ1-1; maybe TRBD1 (6 bases). Trimming removed 3 bases from V and 4 bases from J, with 15 bases in between. CDR1 and CDR2 from the germline V gene are LNHDA and SQIVND (reference sequence). The CDR3 totals 15 residues. CDR3 bases: TGTGCCAGTAGTATTTCACAGGGCATGGGCACTGAAGCTTTCTTT. It is translated as CASSISQGMGTEAFF.

Turning to this clone: The germline gene is not matched at one end of the junction; a read error may be the cause. The gene calls are TRBV2 and TRBJ1-2; 7 bases map to TRBD1. The CDR3 loop spans 13 amino acids. Germline V gene sequence: CDR1 SNHLY, CDR2 FYNNEI. The CDR3 coding sequence is TGTGCCAGCAGGGAAGGGACAGAAAAGGGCTACACCTTC. Its translation is CASREGTEKGYTF.

V usage is TRBV5-4 and J usage is TRBJ2-5, with 13 bases that match TRBD2. CDR1 and CDR2 (germline): SGHNT, YYREEE (reference sequence). This CDR3 has 16 amino acids. V gave up 4 bases and J gave up 5 bases; unmatched junction bases: 8. The CDR3 DNA reads as TGTGCCAGCAGCCCTGGGACTAGCGGGGTAGGGGAGACCCAGTACTTC. This encodes CASSPGTSGVGETQYF.

J is TRBJ2-3 and V is TRBV2, with TRBD1 as a possible D gene (6 bases). Germline loops: CDR1 SNHLY, CDR2 FYNNEI. With 7 bases removed from V and 0 bases from J, the gap between germline ends came to 14 bases. The length of the CDR3 is 15 residues. The CDR3 nucleotides read TGTGCCAGCACCCGGCAGGGGACAAGCACAGATACGCAGTATTTT. Residues: CASTRQGTSTDTQYF. The full variable domain, in which reference TRBV2 and TRBJ2-3 provide the parts outside the CDR3, is EPEVTQTPSHQVTQMGQEVILRCVPISNHLYFYWYRQILGQKVEFLVSFYNNEISEKSEIFDDQFSVERPDGSNFTLKIRSTKLEDSAMYFCASTRQGTSTDTQYFGPGTRLTVL.

The V call is TRBV7-2, the J call TRBJ1-3; possibly TRBD1 for D (5 bases). With 7 bases removed from V and 1 base from J, the gap between germline ends came to 11 bases. The V gene's germline CDR1 is SGHTA and CDR2 FQGNSA. The CDR3 length is 14 residues. Written as DNA, the CDR3 is TGTGCCAGCACAAGGAGGGGATCTGGAAACACCATATATTTT. Its translation: CASTRRGSGNTIYF.

The V and J genes are TRBV4-1 and TRBJ1-6, with no clear D. This CDR3 is built from 19 residues. Germline lookup yields CDR1 MGHRA and CDR2 YSYEKL. V shed 0 bases and J shed 0 bases, with 15 bases lying between them. This CDR3 reads CASSQDPAGLSSYNSPLHF. In DNA form, the CDR3 reads TGCGCCAGCAGCCAAGATCCGGCAGGTTTGAGCTCCTATAATTCACCCCTCCACTTT.

The genes are TRBV5-1 and TRBJ2-2; 14 bases match TRBD2. V lost 4 bases to trimming and J lost 4 bases; unmatched junction nucleotides: 6. The germline V gene has CDR1 SGHRS and CDR2 YFSETQ. The CDR3 totals 17 residues. The CDR3 DNA follows: TGCGCCAGCAGCCCAGGACTAGCGGGGGGCGCCACCGGGGAGCTGTTTTTT. Protein product: CASSPGLAGGATGELFF.

Here the CDR3 reads CASSLGRDRRNSPLHF. The CDR3 bases are TGTGCCAGCAGCTTAGGCAGGGATAGACGTAATTCACCCCTCCACTTT. V gene TRBV7-9 combines with J gene TRBJ1-6; weak D call: TRBD1 (5 bases). V dropped 1 base and J dropped 6 bases, with 13 bases sitting between them. Germline assignment: CDR1 SEHNR and CDR2 FQNEAQ (reference sequence). CDR3 length: 16 residues. Using reference TRBV7-9 and TRBJ1-6 for the parts outside the CDR3, the full variable domain is DTGVSQNPRHKITKRGQNVTFRCDPISEHNRLYWYRQTLGQGPEFLTYFQNEAQLEKSRLLSDRFSAERPKGSFSTLEIQRTEQGDSAMYLCASSLGRDRRNSPLHFGNGTRLTVT.

V usage is TRBV28 and J usage is TRBJ1-1, with a tentative D call TRBD1 (6 bases). Germline CDR1 and CDR2: MDHEN and SYDVKM. The length of the CDR3 is 15 residues. The V gene lost 3 bases and the J gene lost 7 bases, with 18 bases spanning the gap. CDR3 sequence: CASSFLQGTTDEAFF. The CDR3 bases are TGTGCCAGCAGTTTTTTACAGGGCACCACCGATGAAGCTTTCTTT.

This chain connects TRBV13 to TRBJ2-7, with a weak D call TRBD1 (5 bases). Germline V gene lookup returns CDR1 PRHDT and CDR2 FYEKMQ (reference sequence). Deletions cut 4 bases from V and 6 bases from J, with 19 bases between. CDR3 length: 15 amino acids. The DNA of the CDR3 is TGTGCCAGCAGCTCCCCTGGGCAGGGAATCCGCGAGCAGTACTTC. Translation gives CASSSPGQGIREQYF.

V is TRBV19 and J is TRBJ1-1, with D perhaps matching TRBD1 (6 bases). The CDR3 length is 16 residues. Germline assignment: CDR1 LNHDA and CDR2 SQIVND (reference sequence). Trimming left V 3 bases short and J 0 bases short, with 14 bases between. CDR3 amino acids: CASSMAGARLNTEAFF. CDR3 DNA sequence: TGTGCCAGTAGTATGGCGGGGGCGAGGTTGAACACTGAAGCTTTCTTT.